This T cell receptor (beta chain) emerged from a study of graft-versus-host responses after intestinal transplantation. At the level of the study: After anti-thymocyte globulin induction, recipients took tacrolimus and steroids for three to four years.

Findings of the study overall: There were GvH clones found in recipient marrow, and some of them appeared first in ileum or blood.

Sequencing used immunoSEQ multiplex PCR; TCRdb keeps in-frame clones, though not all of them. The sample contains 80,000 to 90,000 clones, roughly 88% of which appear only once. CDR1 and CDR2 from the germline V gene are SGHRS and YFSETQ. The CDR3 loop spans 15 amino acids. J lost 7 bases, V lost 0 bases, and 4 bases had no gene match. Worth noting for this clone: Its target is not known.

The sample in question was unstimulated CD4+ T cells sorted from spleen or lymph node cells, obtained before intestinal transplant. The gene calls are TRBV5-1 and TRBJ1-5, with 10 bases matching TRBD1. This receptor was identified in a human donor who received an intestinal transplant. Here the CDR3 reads CASSLEGTGDQPQHF. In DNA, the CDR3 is TGCGCCAGCAGCTTGGAAGGGACAGGGGACCAGCCCCAGCATTTT.